This is a list of T cell receptor beta chains from one sample in a study of T-cell reconstitution after alpha-beta-depleted transplantation in children. TCRdb processed the PCR reads anew with MiXCR; each CDR3 protein has one entry. The top ten clones hold 5% to 6.5% of a sample with 440,000 or so distinct CDR3 sequences, approximately 10% of them seen once. The starting material was PBMCs from the stem cell graft donor, obtained from the stem cell graft. These receptors were taken from a human donor who donated a stem cell graft to a child with acute myeloid leukemia. The CDR3 runs from the conserved cysteine through the conserved F or W. D genes are given only for firm matches. Part of the rows lack a size; the others show once, few, many or a class for expanded clones.

v_call	d_call	clone_size	j_call	cdr3_nt	cdr3_aa
TRBV20-1	-	few	TRBJ2-1	TGCAGTGCTAGAGCCGGGACATCGGTCAATGAGCAGTTCTTC	CSARAGTSVNEQFF
TRBV5-1	-	-	TRBJ1-2	TGCGCCAGCAGAATCCCAGGAGCTGGCTACACCTTC	CASRIPGAGYTF
TRBV6-5	TRBD1	few	TRBJ2-2	TGTGCCAGCAGCCCCACAGGGGAGTCTGACACCGGGGAGCTGTTTTTT	CASSPTGESDTGELFF
TRBV2	TRBD2	-	TRBJ2-3	TGTGCCAGCAGTGTCACTAGCGGGGGCCAGTCAGATACGCAGTATTTT	CASSVTSGGQSDTQYF
TRBV29-1	-	few	TRBJ2-5	TGCAGCGTCGGACAGTCGTACCAAGAGACCCAGTACTTC	CSVGQSYQETQYF
TRBV5-1	TRBD2	few	TRBJ2-5	TGCGCCAGCAGCTCCCCAACTAGCGGTCAAGAGACCCAGTACTTC	CASSSPTSGQETQYF
TRBV6-2/TRBV6-3	-	few	TRBJ2-7	TGTGCCAGCAGTTACTTCGGGCAGGCGGGCGAGCAGTACTTC	CASSYFGQAGEQYF
TRBV29-1	-	few	TRBJ2-2	TGCAGCGGCTCGCACACCGGGGAGCTGTTTTTT	CSGSHTGELFF
TRBV29-1	TRBD1	-	TRBJ1-5	TGCAGCGTTACAGAGGACAGGGTTCAGCCCCAGCATTTT	CSVTEDRVQPQHF
TRBV10-3	TRBD1	-	TRBJ2-7	TGTGCCATCAGATCACAGGGGACCCACGAGCAGTACTTC	CAIRSQGTHEQYF
TRBV20-1	-	many	TRBJ2-1	TGCAGTGCTCTAAATTCGCGGGACATTATCCTCCTCGATGAGCAGTTCTTC	CSALNSRDIILLDEQFF
TRBV25-1	-	few	TRBJ2-3	TGTGCCAGCAGCCTGGGACGGACACCCACAGATACGCAGTATTTT	CASSLGRTPTDTQYF
TRBV7-2	TRBD1	-	TRBJ1-1	TGTGCCAGCAGCTCCGGACAGGGGGCATATACTGAAGCTTTCTTT	CASSSGQGAYTEAFF
TRBV3-1	-	few	TRBJ2-7	TGTGCCAGCAGCCAAGATCTGGGCGGGACAAGCTCCTACGAGCAGTACTTC	CASSQDLGGTSSYEQYF
TRBV6-6	TRBD2	-	TRBJ2-3	TGTGCCAGCCGCCCCGGCGGGGGGGCTACTCATACGCAGTATTTT	CASRPGGGATHTQYF